This T cell receptor beta chain is from a study of regulatory T cells in long-lasting Graves disease. Findings of the study overall: Thyroid tissue went unexamined; only peripheral blood was analyzed. When disease was persistent, TRBV28, TRBJ1-2 and TRBJ2-5 were the favored segments.

This clonotype was recorded at least ten times. Its specificity is not known. Indicated time point: newly diagnosed GD, antithyroid drugs for less than 3 months. With RNA extracted from PBMCs as input, the TCR library was made. In Xi'an, China, an endocrinology department was the source of patients. Building of the TCR beta libraries involved iRepertoire HTBI primers and Arm-PCR of CDR3 regions. TCRdb re-called the multiplex PCR reads with MiXCR, one entry per CDR3 protein. The sample contains about 370,000 distinct CDR3 sequences, roughly 16% of which appear only once. Losses at the gene ends were 1 base for V and 5 bases for J; bases not matched to a gene: 5. Germline loops: CDR1 SGHTA, CDR2 FQGNSA. CDR3 length: 15 amino acids.

The clonotype was recovered from a female donor with Graves disease. This chain uses TRBV7-2 with TRBJ2-3, with 8 bases that match TRBD2. Sequenced here: peripheral blood mononuclear cells (PBMCs), sampled at new diagnosis, from a patient treated with antithyroid drugs. The CDR3 spells CASSLVTGGGDTQYF. The CDR3 DNA reads TGTGCCAGCAGCTTAGTCACGGGGGGGGGAGATACGCAGTATTTT.